This T cell receptor beta chain emerged from a study of cytomegalovirus exposure and HLA in healthy donors (dated by TCRdb to 2017 to 2019). For the wider study: An earlier analysis of roughly 500 of the donors reported approximately 260 Gb of sequence data and around 110 million unique TCR beta sequences obtained from around 190 million T cells. The aim of the study was to test whether cataloging public T cell receptors could identify signatures of past pathogen exposure. In a later analysis, previously published TCR beta repertoires from 666 donors were re-analyzed and high-resolution HLA genotyping was added so that TCR occurrence patterns could be studied. To predict cytomegalovirus infection status, the study brought together high-throughput TCR immunosequencing, statistical association of individual TCRs with disease status, and machine learning. Because of strong linkage in the cohort, 5 or 6 DR-DQ haplotypes were treated as single units for association and clustering. The study used immunosequencing to profile the T cell repertoires of several hundred subjects and linked those repertoires to cytomegalovirus serostatus. An earlier analysis of 587 of the donors used high-throughput TCR beta sequencing to judge whether each TCR beta V gene segment behaved as functional or pseudogenic. An early release covering roughly 640 HLA-typed donors comprised approximately 290 gigabases of sequencing data and around 86 million unique TCR sequences. The later analysis used no new phenotypic data to find candidate immune exposures, relying instead on TCR beta sequences and their occurrence across donors. Donor age, sex, ethnicity and CMV serostatus were collected together with the repertoire data. The number of donors typed differed by locus, with roughly 629-640 for A, B, C, DRB1 and DQB1, around 500 for DQA1, some 570 for DPA1, and some 440 for DPB1. A separate validation cohort of 100 to 150 different subjects was used in addition to the approximately 670-subject first cohort. Of the 350 to 450 genotyped donors, approximately 83% fell in the genetic ancestry cluster associated with self-reported Caucasian donors. Among 350 to 400 genotyped donors of the cohort, an average of around 240,000 unique TCR beta nucleotide sequences were sequenced per donor, roughly a sixth of them non-productive. HLA typing covered class I and class II loci at four-digit resolution. Genome-wide SNP genotypes for about 60% of the roughly 670 donors were used in a later genetic analysis, which treated that subset as a discovery cohort. All discovery cohort repertoires had been generated on a single sequencing platform.

Library creation used the immunoSEQ multiplex PCR assay. The multiplex PCR relied on a mix of 60 forward primers for TCR Vbeta segments and 13 reverse primers for TCR Jbeta segments. A multiplex PCR assay on genomic DNA amplified the CDR3 region of rearranged TCR beta genes. The Illumina HiSeq System was used to sequence the amplified TCR beta libraries as 87-base-pair reads. Concerning the study's data processing: A later analysis counted approximately 76 million unique TCR beta chains across the 670 or so repertoires, and roughly 9.9 million of these chains were shared by at least two donors. A nearest-neighbor algorithm error-corrected the raw reads and collapsed the reads into unique sequences, merging closely related sequences to remove PCR and sequencing errors. V, D and J gene segments were assigned by aligning CDR3 sequences to IMGT reference sequences. For a sequence to be retained, a match of at least six nucleotides to both a V gene segment and a J gene segment was required. A rearrangement counted as productive if the CDR3 had no stop codons and remained in frame with V and J, and every other rearrangement counted as non-productive. CDR3 was defined by IMGT convention, running from the second conserved V-encoded cysteine to the conserved J-encoded phenylalanine. In an earlier analysis of around 540 of the donors, sequences lacking an unambiguous match to a single V gene segment were excluded. An earlier analysis of under 750 of the donors called V segments functional above 56.7% productive rearrangements and segregating when the between-donor standard deviation exceeded 5%. A statistical classification framework was developed to diagnose cytomegalovirus status using the catalog of TCR beta chain sequences. V and J gene assignment, in a later analysis, came from comparing TCR nucleotide sequences with IMGT/GENE-DB human TR gene sequences. Using the TCRdist pipeline, a later analysis assigned CDR3 sequences along with most-parsimonious VDJ recombination scenarios. In a later analysis, each TCR beta chain was defined by its CDR3 amino acid sequence together with its V-gene family, and reads without a unique V-gene family were excluded. In a later analysis, approximately 590 highly shared, low-generation-probability nucleotide sequences were removed to address suspected cross-contamination and a sequencing artifact. In a later analysis, a clonal expansion index was calculated for each public chain from normalized within-repertoire ranks of inferred template counts. In a later analysis, generation probabilities were computed using a VDJ recombination model fitted to out-of-frame rearrangements, and the results were checked against IGoR. A later analysis scored TCR-TCR, TCR-HLA and TCR-CMV co-occurrence with hypergeometric tests, applying a repertoire-size bias correction to TCR pairs. In a later analysis, false discovery rates were estimated by permuting HLA or CMV assignments 20 times. A later analysis grouped co-occurring TCRs with DBSCAN, adding TCRdist sequence similarity when clustering within HLA-allele-positive subsets. For co-occurrence clustering, repertoires with fewer than 30,000 or more than 120,000 public chains were excluded, along with five repertoires with anomalous nucleotide sharing. Here the immuneACCESS table is served through TCRdb, limited to in-frame sequences with V and J called. Missing clones are a known gap in these copies; in checked studies unresolved V genes cover under half, and the rest lacks a known reason. Clone size and the V and J calls come from that table; the DNA yielded D and trimming. The table for this sample lists approximately 160,000 clones; roughly four fifths of them were counted only once. The ten largest account for 5% to 6.5% of the sample.

What the research found in general, with its limitations: Because HLA typing was missing for some donors at each locus, association tests included only the typed subset. A further reported finding was that TCR beta sequences accurately predicted the HLA-A and HLA-B alleles for most subjects in the first cohort. A later analysis found that HLA-associated TCR beta chains were more clonally expanded and had lower generation probabilities than equally common non-associated chains. A later genetic analysis associated a missense DCLRE1C variant with V-gene and J-gene trimming of TCR beta chains, and an independent cohort replicated the association. The cohort was sequenced for TCR beta chains only, and without alpha or paired-chain data the features that could be detected were limited. Several of the top co-occurrence clusters appeared to be linked to parvovirus B19, influenza, CMV and Epstein-Barr virus, according to a later analysis. Because counts were too low, about 17 rarely observed V segments, including chromosome 9 orphons, were excluded from the earlier analysis of 587 of the donors. A cluster of highly shared sequence variants was judged likely to represent a technical artifact of the sequencing pipeline. When HLA alleles, especially DR and DQ, strongly co-occurred, attributing TCR associations to individual alleles was difficult. For the cohort, immune exposure information was limited to CMV serostatus. In an earlier analysis of fewer than 750 of the donors, most TCR beta V segments were observed in productive rearrangements about 90% or about 30% of the time, broadly matching IMGT annotations. According to the authors, the approach could potentially be generalized to other disease states and immunological phenotypes. According to a later analysis, TCR association rates differed among HLA loci, with DRB1 alleles showing the most associated TCRs and HLA-C alleles showing the fewest. Linkage disequilibrium might explain the correlated functional status among segregating V segments, but an unknown experimental factor could not be excluded. The study listed 164 TCR beta chains as associated with cytomegalovirus. According to a later analysis, most CMV-associated TCR beta chains appeared to be HLA-restricted, and the HLA associations seemed to be driven largely by CMV exposure. A later analysis associated about 17,000 TCR beta sequences with specific HLA alleles at a false discovery rate of 0.05. The 87-base-pair reads could not distinguish some IMGT-functional V segments, including TRBV6-2 and TRBV6-3, so those segments were excluded. The classifier was reported to diagnose cytomegalovirus status with high specificity and sensitivity in both the original and validation cohorts. Three of the identified cytomegalovirus-associated TCR beta chains were confirmed in vitro to be specific for cytomegalovirus antigens. In a later genetic analysis, fewer N-insertions in productive TCRs were reported among donors in an Asian-associated ancestry cluster than the roughly 700-donor mean. The presence/absence analyses assumed that sequencing depth was roughly uniform across donors, and that assumption may not be true. Most TCR sequences were observed very rarely across donors, whereas some public TCRs were present in many individuals.

Concerning this clone itself: The antigen it binds to is not known. There are no base qualities to consult, and no much larger clone falls within one base.

In total, just over 650 healthy bone marrow donors made up the cohort. At the time of sampling, every cohort member was nominally healthy, though immune exposures that went unrecorded were likely present. The donor tested CMV seropositive and was one of the 289 seropositive cohort members. A peripheral blood sample was collected from each donor, and TCR beta sequencing was performed on peripheral blood mononuclear cells. The Qiagen DNeasy Blood Extraction Kit was used to extract genomic DNA from the blood cell samples. Clipping removes 6 bases from V and 3 bases from J, with 12 as the unmatched junction base count. The germline V gene (reference sequence) supplies CDR1 MNHEY and CDR2 SMNVEV. Including cysteine and phenylalanine, the CDR3 has 17 amino acids. Here the CDR3 DNA is all that survives: 51 bases in frame from base 1.

The TCR sequence derives from a man younger than 45 in good health and CMV-seropositive. Recombination connected TRBV27 to TRBJ2-5, with 11 bases aligning to TRBD2. Sequenced sample: PBMCs. The CDR3 amino acid sequence is: CASSLLAGDRREETQYF. In nucleotides, the sequence is TGTGCCAGCAGCTTACTAGCGGGGGACCGAAGAGAAGAGACCCAGTACTTC.